A single sample gave rise to the 5 T cell receptor beta chains below, sequenced in a study of T cell responses to AZD1222 COVID-19 vaccine. Data came from immunoSEQ multiplex PCR; TCRdb stores just in-frame clones and leaves some out. This sample carries some 150,000 clones, roughly 90% of them seen once, and the ten largest clones take about 3.3%. Sample: peripheral blood, taken 28 days after the second AZD1222 dose. These receptors all stem from an adult who received the AZD1222 COVID-19 vaccine.

The V gene is TRBV6-6, the J gene TRBJ2-7; possibly TRBD2 for D (5 bases). This CDR3 region has 14 residues. The germline V gene encodes CDR1 MNHNY and CDR2 SVGAGI (reference sequence). Trimming took 6 bases from V and 3 from J, leaving 15 bases between them. The CDR3, as DNA: TGTGCCAGCAGCCCCCAGGAGGAAAGCTACGAGCAGTACTTC. It codes for CASSPQEESYEQYF.

This sequence joins TRBV27 and TRBJ1-5; D not resolved. V was clipped by 1 base and J by 0 bases, with 4 bases between them. This CDR3 is built from 14 residues. Germline CDR1 is MNHEY and CDR2 is SMNVEV (reference sequence). The CDR3, as DNA: TGTGCCAGCAGTTTATACGGTAGCAATCAGCCCCAGCATTTT. This gives the protein CASSLYGSNQPQHF.

Written as DNA, the CDR3 is TGTGCCAGCAGTGAAGTGGGGAACAATCAGCCCCAGCATTTT. It is translated as CASSEVGNNQPQHF. The chain is built from TRBV6-1 and TRBJ1-5; D remains ambiguous. This CDR3 has 14 amino acids. With 1 base removed from V and 3 bases from J, the gap between germline ends came to 7 bases. CDR1 is MNHNS and CDR2 is SASEGT in the germline V gene.

The chain is built from TRBV2 and TRBJ2-7; 8 nucleotides line up with TRBD2. The germline CDR1 and CDR2 sequences are SNHLY and FYNNEI. The CDR3 is 16 amino acids. The V and J ends lost 3 bases and 3 bases, in that order; junction bases with no gene match: 10. The CDR3 bases are TGTGCCAGCAGTGACCAGGGGACTAGTCTCAGCTACGAGCAGTACTTC. Protein product: CASSDQGTSLSYEQYF.

The chain links TRBV7-8 to TRBJ2-7; 11 bases are shared with TRBD2. Germline V gene data show CDR1 as SGHVS and CDR2 as FQNEAQ. The CDR3 is made up of 17 amino acids. V trimming: 6 bases; J trimming: 5 bases; junction bases outside the gene matches: 15. The CDR3 DNA sequence: TGTGCCAGCAGTGGCCTAGCGGGAGGAAACCCCCTCCACGAGCAGTACTTC. Its protein is CASSGLAGGNPLHEQYF.